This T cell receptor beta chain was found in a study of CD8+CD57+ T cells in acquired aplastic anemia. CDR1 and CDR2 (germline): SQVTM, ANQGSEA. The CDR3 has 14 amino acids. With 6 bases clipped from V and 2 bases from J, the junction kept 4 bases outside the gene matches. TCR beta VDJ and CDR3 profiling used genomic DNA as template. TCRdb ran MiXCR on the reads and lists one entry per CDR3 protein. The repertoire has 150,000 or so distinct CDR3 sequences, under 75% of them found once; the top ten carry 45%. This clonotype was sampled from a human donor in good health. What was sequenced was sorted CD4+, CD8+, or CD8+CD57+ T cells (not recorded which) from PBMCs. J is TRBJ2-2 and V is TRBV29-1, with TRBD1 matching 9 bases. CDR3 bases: TGCAGCGTAGGACAGGGGCCAAACACCGGGGAGCTGTTTTTT. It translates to CSVGQGPNTGELFF.